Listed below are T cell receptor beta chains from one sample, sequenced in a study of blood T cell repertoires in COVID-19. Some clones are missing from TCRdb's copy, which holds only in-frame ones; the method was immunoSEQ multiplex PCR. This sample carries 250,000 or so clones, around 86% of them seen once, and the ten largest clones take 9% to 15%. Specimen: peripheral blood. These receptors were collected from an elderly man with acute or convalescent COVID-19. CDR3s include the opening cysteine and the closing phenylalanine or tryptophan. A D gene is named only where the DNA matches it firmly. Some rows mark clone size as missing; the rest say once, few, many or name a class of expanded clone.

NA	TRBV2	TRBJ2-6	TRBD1	CASNREGAVSGANVLTF	TGTGCCAGCAATCGAGAGGGGGCAGTGAGTGGGGCCAACGTCCTGACTTTC
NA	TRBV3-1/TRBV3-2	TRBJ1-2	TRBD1	CASSQEGAGYTF	TGTGCCAGCAGCCAGGAGGGGGCTGGCTACACCTTC
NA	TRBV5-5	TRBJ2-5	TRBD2	CASSRLADQETQYF	TGTGCCAGCAGCCGACTAGCGGACCAAGAGACCCAGTACTTC
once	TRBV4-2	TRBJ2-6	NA	CASSQESARVLSGANVLTF	TGTGCCAGCAGCCAAGAGTCGGCCAGGGTTTTAAGTGGGGCCAACGTCCTGACTTTC
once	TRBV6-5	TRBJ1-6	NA	CASSRGANGDSPLHF	TGTGCCAGCAGTCGTGGAGCGAACGGGGATTCACCCCTCCACTTT
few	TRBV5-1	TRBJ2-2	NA	CASSSPSGGELFF	TGCGCCAGCAGCTCCCCGAGCGGCGGGGAGCTGTTTTTT
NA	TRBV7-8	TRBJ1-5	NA	CASSPARGGASNQPQHF	TGTGCCAGCAGCCCCGCTCGTGGGGGCGCGAGCAATCAGCCCCAGCATTTT
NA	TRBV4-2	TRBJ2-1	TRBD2	CASSPGLAGENEQFF	TGTGCCAGCAGCCCCGGACTAGCGGGGGAGAATGAGCAGTTCTTC
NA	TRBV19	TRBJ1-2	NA	CASSSRGTINYGYTF	TGTGCCAGTAGTTCCCGGGGGACGATCAATTATGGCTACACCTTC
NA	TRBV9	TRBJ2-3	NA	CASSVLPGQHTDTQYF	TGTGCCAGCAGCGTTCTCCCGGGACAACACACAGATACGCAGTATTTT
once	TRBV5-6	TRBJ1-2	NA	CASSLQKSYGYTF	TGTGCCAGCAGCCTCCAGAAGTCCTATGGCTACACCTTC
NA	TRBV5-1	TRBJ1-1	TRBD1	CASSTQTGSNTEAFF	TGCGCCAGCAGCACACAGACAGGGTCGAACACTGAAGCTTTCTTT
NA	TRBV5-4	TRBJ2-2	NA	CASSLDRNTGELFF	TGTGCCAGCAGCCTCGACAGGAACACCGGGGAGCTGTTTTTT
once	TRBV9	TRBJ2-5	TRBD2	CASSVGPQREFLEETQYF	TGTGCCAGCAGCGTAGGACCCCAGCGGGAGTTTCTAGAAGAGACCCAGTACTTC
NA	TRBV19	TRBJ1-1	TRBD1	CASIPGDRPNTEAFF	TGTGCCAGTATTCCTGGGGACAGGCCGAACACTGAAGCTTTCTTT
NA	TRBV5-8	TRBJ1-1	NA	CASSLVSEAFF	TGTGCCAGCAGCTTGGTCTCTGAAGCTTTCTTT
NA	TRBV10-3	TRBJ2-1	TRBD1	CAIKNGRTGDEQFF	TGTGCCATCAAGAACGGGAGGACAGGGGATGAGCAGTTCTTC
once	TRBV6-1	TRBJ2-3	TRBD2	CASSERSGRAGADTQYF	TGTGCCAGCAGTGAACGTAGCGGGAGGGCCGGGGCAGATACGCAGTATTTT
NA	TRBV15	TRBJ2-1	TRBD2	CATSRDGVLTSGSGEQFF	TGTGCCACCAGCAGAGATGGGGTTTTGACTAGCGGGAGTGGTGAGCAGTTCTTC
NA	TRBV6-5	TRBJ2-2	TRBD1	CASRSSTGYTGELFF	TGTGCCAGCAGAAGCTCGACAGGGTACACCGGGGAGCTGTTTTTT
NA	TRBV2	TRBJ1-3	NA	CASSEEVDTIYF	TGTGCCAGCAGTGAGGAGGTGGACACCATATATTTT
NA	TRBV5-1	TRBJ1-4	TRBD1	CASRQGATNEKLFF	TGCGCCAGCCGACAGGGTGCAACTAATGAAAAACTGTTTTTT
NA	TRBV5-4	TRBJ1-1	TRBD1	CASSPPTGVNTEAFF	TGTGCCAGCAGCCCACCTACAGGGGTGAACACTGAAGCTTTCTTT
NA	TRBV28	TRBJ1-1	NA	CASTPNPRRGIPNTEAFF	TGTGCCAGCACCCCGAACCCTCGACGGGGGATCCCGAACACTGAAGCTTTCTTT
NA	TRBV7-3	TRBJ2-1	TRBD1	CASSPGTVGDEQFF	TGTGCCAGCAGCCCCGGGACAGTAGGCGATGAGCAGTTCTTC
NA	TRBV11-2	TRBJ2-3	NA	CASSLVLNTQYF	TGTGCCAGCAGCTTAGTTCTAAATACGCAGTATTTT
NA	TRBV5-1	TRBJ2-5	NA	CASSLLGPETQYF	TGCGCCAGCAGCCTACTGGGCCCAGAGACCCAGTACTTC